The TCR beta chain described here comes from a study of regulatory T cells in long-lasting Graves disease. Deletions cut 2 bases from V and 6 bases from J, with 18 bases between. From germline, CDR1 is KGHDR and CDR2 SFDVKD. The CDR3 spans 16 residues. Researchers made TCR beta libraries by using iRepertoire HTBI primers and running Arm-PCR on CDR3 regions. In the source study's methods: Samples revealed roughly 62 TRBV and 14 TRBJ segments. Each CDR3 protein is one row after TCRdb ran MiXCR on the multiplex PCR reads. TCRdb's processing, not the authors', yielded these V and J calls. The sample yields about 340,000 distinct CDR3 sequences, roughly 21% seen once. Sample time point: persistent/refractory GD, antithyroid drugs over 5 years with positive TRAb. Extracted RNA from PBMCs served as the source of the TCR library. American Thyroid Association guidelines defined Graves' disease diagnosis. There are many counts of this clonotype. The antigen is unknown.

Study outcomes and limitations: Owing to a sample size that was small, accuracy may have been reduced. Persistent disease preferred TRBV28, TRBJ1-2 and TRBJ2-5; new disease, TRBV20-1 and TRBJ2-1.

The V call is TRBV24-1, the J call TRBJ1-1, with D perhaps matching TRBD1 (6 bases). The clonotype was recovered from a female donor with Graves disease. Sequenced here: peripheral blood mononuclear cells (PBMCs), sampled when the disease was refractory, from a patient treated with antithyroid drugs. The CDR3 here is CATSDSKTGWGAEAFF. The DNA for the CDR3 is TGTGCCACCAGTGATTCTAAGACAGGCTGGGGGGCTGAAGCTTTCTTT.